This T cell receptor (beta chain) was recovered during a study of T cell responses to AZD1222 COVID-19 vaccine. Measured with immunoSEQ multiplex PCR; TCRdb has only the in-frame clones, and not every one. The data contain under 95,000 clones, approximately 89% of them singletons. The TCR comes from an adult in good health. The sequences come from peripheral blood, collected on day 0 of AZD1222 vaccination.

For the CDR3, the DNA is TGCGCCAGCAGCTCCACTCAACCCCCAAGCAAACAGGGGCTCTGGAATCAGCCCCAGCATTTT. Amino acids: CASSSTQPPSKQGLWNQPQHF. J is TRBJ1-5 and V is TRBV5-1; 7 bases align to TRBD1. The CDR3 consists of 21 residues. V dropped 3 bases and J dropped 4; count of bases not matched to a gene: 25. Germline assignment: CDR1 SGHRS and CDR2 YFSETQ.